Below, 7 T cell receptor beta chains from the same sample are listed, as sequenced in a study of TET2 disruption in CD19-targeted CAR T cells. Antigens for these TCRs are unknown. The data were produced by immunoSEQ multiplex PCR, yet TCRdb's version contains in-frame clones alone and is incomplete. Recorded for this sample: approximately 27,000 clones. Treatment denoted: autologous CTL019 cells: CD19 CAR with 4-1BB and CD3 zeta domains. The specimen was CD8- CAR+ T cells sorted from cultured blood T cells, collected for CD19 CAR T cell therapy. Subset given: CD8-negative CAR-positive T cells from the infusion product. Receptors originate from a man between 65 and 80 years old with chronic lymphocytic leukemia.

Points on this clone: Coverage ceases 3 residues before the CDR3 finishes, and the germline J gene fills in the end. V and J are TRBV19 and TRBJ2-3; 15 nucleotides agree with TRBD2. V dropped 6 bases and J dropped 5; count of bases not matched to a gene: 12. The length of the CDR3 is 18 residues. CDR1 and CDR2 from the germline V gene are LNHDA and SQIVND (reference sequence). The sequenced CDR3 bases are TGTGCCAGTAGCGCCAGATGGGGGACTAGCGGGGGGATAGATACG. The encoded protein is CASSARWGTSGGIDT. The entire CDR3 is CASSARWGTSGGIDTQYF.

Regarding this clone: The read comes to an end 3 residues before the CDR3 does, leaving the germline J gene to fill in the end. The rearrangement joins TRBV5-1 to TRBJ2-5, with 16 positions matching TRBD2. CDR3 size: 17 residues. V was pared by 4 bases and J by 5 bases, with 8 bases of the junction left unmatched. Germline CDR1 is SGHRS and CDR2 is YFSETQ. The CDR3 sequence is CASSPGTSGGASETQYF. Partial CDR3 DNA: TGCGCCAGCAGCCCTGGGACTAGCGGGGGGGCGTCGGAGACC.

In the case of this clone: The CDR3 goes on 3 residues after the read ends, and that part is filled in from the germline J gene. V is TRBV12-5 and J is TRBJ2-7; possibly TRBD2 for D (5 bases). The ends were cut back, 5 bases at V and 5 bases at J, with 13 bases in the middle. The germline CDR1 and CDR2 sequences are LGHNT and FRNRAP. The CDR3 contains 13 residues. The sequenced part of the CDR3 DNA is TGTGCTAGTGGTCTGTCATCCGGGGACGAG. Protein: CASGLSSGDE. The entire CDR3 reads CASGLSSGDEQYF.

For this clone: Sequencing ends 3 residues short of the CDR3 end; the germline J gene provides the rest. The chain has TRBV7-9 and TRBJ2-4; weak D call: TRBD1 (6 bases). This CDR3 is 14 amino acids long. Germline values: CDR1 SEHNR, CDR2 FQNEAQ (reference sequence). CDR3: CASSLWSSTGRQYF. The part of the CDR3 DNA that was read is TGTGCCAGCAGCTTATGGTCGTCGACAGGTCGT.

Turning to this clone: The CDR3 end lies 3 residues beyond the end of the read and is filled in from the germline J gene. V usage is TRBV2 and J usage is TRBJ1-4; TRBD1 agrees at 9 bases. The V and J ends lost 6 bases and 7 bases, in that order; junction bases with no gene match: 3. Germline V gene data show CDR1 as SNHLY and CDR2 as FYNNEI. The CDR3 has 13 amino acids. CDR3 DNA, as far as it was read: TGTGCCAGCAGAAAGACAGGGGGTGAAAAA. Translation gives CASRKTGGEK. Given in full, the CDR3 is CASRKTGGEKLFF. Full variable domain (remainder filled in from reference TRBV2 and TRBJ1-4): EPEVTQTPSHQVTQMGQEVILRCVPISNHLYFYWYRQILGQKVEFLVSFYNNEISEKSEIFDDQFSVERPDGSNFTLKIRSTKLEDSAMYFCASRKTGGEKLFFGSGTQLSVL.

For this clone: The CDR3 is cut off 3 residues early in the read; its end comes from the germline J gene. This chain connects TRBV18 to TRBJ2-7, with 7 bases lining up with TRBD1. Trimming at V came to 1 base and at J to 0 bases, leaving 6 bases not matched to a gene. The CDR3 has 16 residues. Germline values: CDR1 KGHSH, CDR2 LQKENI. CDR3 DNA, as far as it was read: TGTGCCAGCTCACCACAACCCGGACAGGCCTCCTACGAG. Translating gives CASSPQPGQASYE. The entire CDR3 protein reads CASSPQPGQASYEQYF.

The CDR3: CASSQDRQGLQETQYF. The CDR3 DNA, read in part, is TGCGCCAGCAGCCAAGACCGCCAGGGTTTACAAGAGACC. The rearrangement links TRBV4-1 to TRBJ2-5, with a weak D call TRBD1 (5 bases). The read ends 3 residues early relative to the CDR3; the germline J gene fills the gap. The CDR3 spans 16 residues. Germline CDR1 MGHRA, CDR2 YSYEKL. Trimming removed 0 bases from V and 2 bases from J, with 13 bases in between.